This passage covers 20 T cell receptor beta chains from one sample sequenced in a study of OX40 agonist ivuxolimab in advanced cancers. Profiled with immunoSEQ multiplex PCR; TCRdb holds only in-frame clones, not every one. Here the sample spans more than 70,000 clones, roughly nine tenths being singletons. The sample in question was CD4+ or CD8+ T cells sorted from blood, obtained in a trial of the OX40 agonist ivuxolimab. The receptors here all came from an adult with an advanced solid tumor such as melanoma, head and neck, liver or kidney cancer.

The chain employs TRBV5-1 and TRBJ1-2; 9 bases map to TRBD1. Germline V gene data show CDR1 as SGHRS and CDR2 as YFSETQ. Losses at the gene ends were 1 base for V and 6 bases for J; bases not matched to a gene: 4. This CDR3 has 14 residues. The CDR3 bases are TGCGCCAGCAGCTTGCGGACAGGGGAGAATGGCTACACCTTC. The encoded protein is CASSLRTGENGYTF.

The genes are TRBV28 and TRBJ1-5, with D possibly being TRBD1 (6 bases). CDR1 is MDHEN, CDR2 SYDVKM, per germline. V shed 7 bases and J shed 5 bases, with 21 bases lying between them. This CDR3 contains 16 residues. CDR3 protein: CASNPRGQGGYQPQHF. The CDR3 DNA reads as TGTGCCAGCAACCCTCGGGGGCAGGGTGGGTATCAGCCCCAGCATTTT.

The chain uses TRBV11-1 and TRBJ2-2, with D perhaps given as TRBD1 or TRBD2 (7 bases each). CDR1 is SGHAT, CDR2 FQDESV, per germline (reference sequence). This CDR3 comprises 15 residues. V lost 6 bases and J 0 bases, leaving 11 bases between the germline ends. The CDR3 coding sequence is TGTGCCAGCAGAGCGGGACAGACGAACACCGGGGAGCTGTTTTTT. This sequence encodes CASRAGQTNTGELFF.

The chain employs TRBV14 and TRBJ1-1, with D perhaps TRBD1 (6 bases). This CDR3 is 16 amino acids long. In germline, CDR1 is SGHDN, CDR2 FVKESK. Trimming removed 6 bases from V and 0 bases from J, with 17 bases in between. The CDR3 DNA follows: TGTGCCAGCAGGCGCCTTCTTGGGACACTGAACACTGAAGCTTTCTTT. Encoded protein: CASRRLLGTLNTEAFF.

The chain uses TRBV29-1 and TRBJ2-3, with D hard to call. Per the germline V gene, CDR1 is SQVTM and CDR2 is ANQGSEA. The CDR3 totals 12 residues. The germline V and J ends were trimmed by 7 bases and 0 bases, with 8 bases remaining between them. This CDR3 is CSGLRSTDTQYF. DNA of the CDR3: TGCAGCGGCCTTCGGAGCACAGATACGCAGTATTTT.

In its sample, this clone was seen once. The rearrangement uses TRBV7-8 and TRBJ1-6; D gene ambiguous. Germline-derived CDR1 and CDR2 are SGHVS and FQNEAQ. Between the trimmed V and J ends, which lost 5 bases and 0 bases, there was a span of 14 bases. CDR3 length equals 17 residues. CDR3: CASSLQLQSSYNSPLHF. In nucleotides, the CDR3 is TGTGCCAGCAGCCTACAACTCCAGAGCTCCTATAATTCACCCCTCCACTTT. Complete variable domain (other parts from reference TRBV7-8 and TRBJ1-6): GAGVSQSPRYKVAKRGQDVALRCDPISGHVSLFWYQQALGQGPEFLTYFQNEAQLDKSGLPSDRFFAERPEGSVSTLKIQRTQQEDSAVYLCASSLQLQSSYNSPLHFGNGTRLTVT.

The chain carries TRBV4-2 and TRBJ1-2, with D possibly being TRBD1 (6 bases). Germline V gene lookup returns CDR1 LGHNA and CDR2 YNFKEQ. The CDR3 consists of 13 residues. Trimming cost V 4 bases and J 4 bases, with 10 bases left between them. The CDR3 coding sequence is TGTGCCAGCAGCCTTCGGACAGCCTATGGCTACACCTTC. Translating it yields CASSLRTAYGYTF.

The CDR3 loop reads CASSRPAAGNTIYF. The CDR3 DNA is TGTGCCAGCAGTCGACCGGCAGCGGGAAACACCATATATTTT. The chain joins TRBV2 to TRBJ1-3; unclear D gene. Trimming took 5 bases from V and 4 from J, leaving 12 bases between them. CDR3 length: 14 residues. Germline loops: CDR1 SNHLY, CDR2 FYNNEI.

This clone was recorded only once. The rearrangement uses TRBV7-2 and TRBJ2-3; 7 nucleotides line up with TRBD2. Trimming took 5 bases from V and 6 from J; bases not matched to a gene: 8. Per the germline V gene, CDR1 is SGHTA and CDR2 is FQGNSA. The CDR3 sequence is 14 residues long. This CDR3 reads CASSLYLGGDTQYF. CDR3 nucleotides: TGTGCCAGCAGCCTCTACCTGGGAGGGGATACGCAGTATTTT. The full variable domain, rest sourced from reference TRBV7-2 and TRBJ2-3, is GAGVSQSPSNKVTEKGKDVELRCDPISGHTALYWYRQSLGQGLEFLIYFQGNSAPDKSGLPSDRFSAERTGGSVSTLTIQRTQQEDSAVYLCASSLYLGGDTQYFGPGTRLTVL.

The rearrangement uses TRBV21-1 and TRBJ1-4; the table assigns TRBD1, which was not confirmed against the DNA. TRBV21-1 is designated a pseudogene. The CDR3 covers 16 residues. In DNA form, the CDR3 reads TGTGCCAGCAGCAAAAATCGGGGGACAGGGGTAGAAAAACTGTTTTTT. Amino acid sequence: CASSKNRGTGVEKLFF.

The J gene is TRBJ1-3, the V gene TRBV13; no definite D call. Trimming stripped 3 bases from V and 0 bases from J, with 6 bases between. CDR1 is PRHDT, CDR2 FYEKMQ, per germline (reference sequence). The CDR3 runs to 14 residues. The CDR3 nucleotides are TGTGCCAGCAGCTTCACACTCTCTGGAAACACCATATATTTT. It codes for CASSFTLSGNTIYF. Combining the CDR3 with reference TRBV13 and TRBJ1-3 gives the whole variable domain AAGVIQSPRHLIKEKRETATLKCYPIPRHDTVYWYQQGPGQDPQFLISFYEKMQSDKGSIPDRFSAQQFSDYHSELNMSSLELGDSALYFCASSFTLSGNTIYFGEGSWLTVV.

This chain joins TRBV11-1 and TRBJ1-2; D may be TRBD1 (5 bases). The CDR3 sequence is 14 residues long. Germline V gives CDR1 SGHAT, CDR2 FQDESV (reference sequence). V gave up 5 bases and J gave up 8 bases, with 18 bases separating them. CDR3: CASSPSVGGIGYTF. CDR3 bases: TGTGCCAGCAGCCCTTCCGTGGGGGGAATCGGCTACACCTTC.

The chain has TRBV11-2 and TRBJ2-5; TRBD1 aligns across 7 bases. From germline, CDR1 is SGHAT and CDR2 FQNNGV. Unmatched junction bases numbered 12, after V lost 4 bases and J lost 4 bases. The CDR3 is made up of 16 amino acids. CDR3 DNA: TGTGCCAGCAGCTCTCTGACCGGGACAGTGGCAGAGACCCAGTACTTC. Protein: CASSSLTGTVAETQYF.

This chain uses TRBV27 with TRBJ2-1, with TRBD1 matching 12 bases. Germline CDR1 and CDR2: MNHEY and SMNVEV (reference sequence). V trimming: 6 bases; J trimming: 10 bases; junction bases outside the gene matches: 13. CDR3 length: 16 amino acids. The CDR3 DNA follows: TGTGCCAGCAGAAAAAGATCCGGGACAGGGGGCATCGAGCAGTTCTTC. This gives the protein CASRKRSGTGGIEQFF.

The genes are TRBV2 and TRBJ1-5; no clear D gene. The length of the CDR3 is 15 residues. Deletions cut 5 bases from V and 9 bases from J, with 20 bases between. Germline V gene lookup returns CDR1 SNHLY and CDR2 FYNNEI. CDR3 sequence (DNA): TGTGCCAGCAGTCCCGGCACAGCCGCCTTGGGGCCCCAGCATTTT. Translating it yields CASSPGTAALGPQHF. Looking up the rest from reference TRBV2 and TRBJ1-5 gives the full variable domain: EPEVTQTPSHQVTQMGQEVILRCVPISNHLYFYWYRQILGQKVEFLVSFYNNEISEKSEIFDDQFSVERPDGSNFTLKIRSTKLEDSAMYFCASSPGTAALGPQHFGDGTRLSIL.

This rearrangement joins TRBV5-1 to TRBJ2-3, with D perhaps assigned TRBD1 or TRBD2 (5 bases each). V was cut by 0 bases and J by 1 base, with 12 bases left in between. This CDR3 contains 16 residues. Germline CDR1 is SGHRS and CDR2 is YFSETQ. The CDR3 here is CASSLVGVVGTDTQYF. DNA of the CDR3: TGCGCCAGCAGCTTGGTGGGGGTTGTTGGCACAGATACGCAGTATTTT.

The CDR3 spells CASSEAAGHYGYTF. CDR3 coding DNA: TGTGCCAGCAGTGAAGCGGCGGGTCACTATGGCTACACCTTC. The chain links TRBV6-1 to TRBJ1-2; D call uncertain. The V gene's germline CDR1 is MNHNS and CDR2 SASEGT. The CDR3 covers 14 residues. V was pared by 0 bases and J by 3 bases, with 8 bases between.

The J gene is TRBJ2-3, the V gene TRBV27, with D perhaps TRBD2 (6 bases). V shed 6 bases and J shed 1 base, with 14 bases lying between them. The germline V gene encodes CDR1 MNHEY and CDR2 SMNVEV (reference sequence). The CDR3 spans 15 residues. For the CDR3, the DNA is TGTGCCAGCAGCCCATCATGGGGGGGCACAGATACGCAGTATTTT. Translated: CASSPSWGGTDTQYF.

The CDR3 DNA reads TGTGCCACCAGCAGAGCCGGGACAGGGGGCCACGAGCAGTACTTC. As protein: CATSRAGTGGHEQYF. The gene calls are TRBV15 and TRBJ2-7; the match to TRBD1 covers 12 bases. V shed 1 base and J 5 bases; nucleotides not matched to a gene: 3. This CDR3 contains 15 residues. Germline assignment: CDR1 LNHNV and CDR2 YYDKDF (reference sequence).

J is TRBJ1-2 and V is TRBV2, with no clear D. Trimming removed 6 bases from V and 2 bases from J, with 13 bases in between. Per germline, CDR1 SNHLY and CDR2 FYNNEI. The CDR3 runs 14 residues. The CDR3 DNA reads TGTGCCAGCAGCCTCTTAGGGCGGAACTATGGCTACACCTTC. Translating gives CASSLLGRNYGYTF.